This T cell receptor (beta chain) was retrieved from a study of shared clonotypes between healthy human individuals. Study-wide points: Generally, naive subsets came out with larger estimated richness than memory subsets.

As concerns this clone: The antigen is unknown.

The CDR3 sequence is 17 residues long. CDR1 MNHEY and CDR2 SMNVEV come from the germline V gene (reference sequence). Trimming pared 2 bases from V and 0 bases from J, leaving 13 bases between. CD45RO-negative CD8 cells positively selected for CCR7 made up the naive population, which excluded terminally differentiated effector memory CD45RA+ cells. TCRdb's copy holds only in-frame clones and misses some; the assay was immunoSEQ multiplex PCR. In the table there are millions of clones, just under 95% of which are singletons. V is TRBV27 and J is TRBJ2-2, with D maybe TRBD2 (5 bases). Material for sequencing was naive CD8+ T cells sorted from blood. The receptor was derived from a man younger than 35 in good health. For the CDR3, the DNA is TGTGCCAGCAGTTTAGCGACTACTATATCGAACACCGGGGAGCTGTTTTTT. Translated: CASSLATTISNTGELFF.